This T cell receptor (beta chain) comes out of a study of cytomegalovirus exposure and HLA in healthy donors. A word on this clone: The antigen is undetermined.

Both 60 Vbeta primers and 13 Jbeta primers went into the PCR. Per the authors' pipeline: In a later analysis, roughly 11 million of 75 million to 90 million unique beta chains occurred in at least two donors. The assay was immunoSEQ multiplex PCR, and TCRdb's table has in-frame clones only and misses some. The V and J calls and clone size are taken from that table; D and trimming were inferred from the DNA. The sample includes some 190,000 clones, 81% seen only once; the top ten take more than 3%. The CDR3 runs 18 residues. The germline V gene has CDR1 SGHNT and CDR2 YENEEA. V shed 6 bases and J shed 4 bases, with 28 bases lying between them. Study results and limitations: Reported results showed that the classifier diagnosed cytomegalovirus status with high specificity and sensitivity. An analysis done earlier found most TCR beta V segments productive about 87% or about 30% of the time.

This rearrangement joins TRBV11-3 to TRBJ2-7, with a weak D call TRBD1 (6 bases). This receptor was identified in a man between 40 and 49 years old in good health and CMV-seropositive. The sample was PBMCs. CDR3: CASRRSGTSSGPRYEQYF. CDR3 DNA sequence: TGTGCCAGCAGGCGCTCAGGGACATCCTCCGGGCCGCGATACGAGCAGTACTTC.